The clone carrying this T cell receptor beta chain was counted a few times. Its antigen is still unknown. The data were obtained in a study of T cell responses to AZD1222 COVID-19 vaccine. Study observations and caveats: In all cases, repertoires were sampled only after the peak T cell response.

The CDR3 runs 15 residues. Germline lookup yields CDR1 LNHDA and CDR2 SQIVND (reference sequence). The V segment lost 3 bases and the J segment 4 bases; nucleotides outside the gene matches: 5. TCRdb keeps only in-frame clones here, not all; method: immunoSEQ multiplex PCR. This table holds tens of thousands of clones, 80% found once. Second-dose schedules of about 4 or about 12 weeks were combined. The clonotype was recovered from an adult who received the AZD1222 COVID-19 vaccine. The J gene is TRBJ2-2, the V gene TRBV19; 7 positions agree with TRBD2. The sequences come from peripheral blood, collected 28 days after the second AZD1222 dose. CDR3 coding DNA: TGTGCCAGTAGTATGCTAGCGGTGGGCACCGGGGAGCTGTTTTTT. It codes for CASSMLAVGTGELFF. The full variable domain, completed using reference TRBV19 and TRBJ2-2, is DGGITQSPKYLFRKEGQNVTLSCEQNLNHDAMYWYRQDPGQGLRLIYYSQIVNDFQKGDIAEGYSVSREKKESFPLTVTSAQKNPTAFYLCASSMLAVGTGELFFGEGSRLTVL.